The 19 T cell receptor beta chains presented below share a single source sample, sequenced in a study of blood T cell repertoires in COVID-19. Only in-frame clones appear in the TCRdb table, and some are missing; sequencing was by immunoSEQ multiplex PCR. The data hold under 200,000 clones, with about 88% observed a single time. Sequences were obtained from peripheral blood. The receptors were sampled from a man between 70 and 80 years old with active or convalescent COVID-19.

Concerning this clone itself: At one of its ends the junction is not consistent with the germline gene, which may arise from a read error. V and J are TRBV28 and TRBJ2-1; 16 nucleotides agree with TRBD2. CDR3 length: 16 residues. Germline values: CDR1 MDHEN, CDR2 SYDVKM. The CDR3: CTTGTSGRANPHEQFF. CDR3 bases: TGCACAACGGGGACTAGCGGGAGGGCCAACCCTCATGAGCAGTTCTTC.

J is TRBJ2-4 and V is TRBV12-3 or TRBV12-4; no reliable D call. CDR3 length: 13 amino acids. Trimming removed 3 bases from V and 3 bases from J, with 6 bases in between. CDR3 sequence reads: CASSLRGKNIQYF. CDR3 DNA sequence: TGTGCCAGCAGTTTGAGAGGCAAAAACATTCAGTACTTC.

The V and J genes are TRBV7-5 and TRBJ1-1; the table's D call, TRBD1, has no DNA check behind it. TRBV7-5 is labeled a pseudogene. This CDR3 contains 15 residues. This CDR3 is CARSLIRRVDTEAFF. CDR3 bases: TGTGCCAGAAGCTTAATACGCAGGGTCGACACTGAAGCTTTCTTT.

The CDR3 DNA is TGCGCCAGCAGCCAAGAACTAGCGGGAGTTTACGAGCAGTACTTC. Translated, it gives CASSQELAGVYEQYF. This chain connects TRBV4-1 to TRBJ2-7; 11 bases map to TRBD2. V dropped 0 bases and J dropped 4; count of bases not matched to a gene: 2. The CDR3 contains 15 residues. Germline-derived CDR1 and CDR2 are MGHRA and YSYEKL.

The chain employs TRBV6-2 or TRBV6-3 and TRBJ2-1; TRBD2 matches 9 bases. There are 18 residues in the CDR3. Trimming removed 4 bases from V and 4 bases from J; junction bases left unmatched: 14. CDR1 is MNHEY and CDR2 is SVGEGT in the germline V gene. The CDR3 nucleotides are TGTGCCAGCAGTTCCCGTGGGGCGGGAGGGACCTTATACAATGAGCAGTTCTTC. This sequence encodes CASSSRGAGGTLYNEQFF.

CDR3 amino acids: CAWSAGTSLEGLSGNTIYF. Written as DNA, the CDR3 is TGTGCCTGGAGTGCTGGGACCTCTTTGGAGGGATTATCTGGAAACACCATATATTTT. V usage is TRBV30 and J usage is TRBJ1-3; TRBD1 is a possible D gene (5 bases). Germline V CDR1 and CDR2: GTSNPN, SVGIG (reference sequence). The CDR3 contains 19 residues. V was shortened by 1 base and J by 1 base, with 23 bases between the two germline ends.

The chain uses TRBV5-1 and TRBJ2-3; 12 nucleotides agree with TRBD2. From germline, CDR1 is SGHRS and CDR2 YFSETQ. The CDR3 is 18 amino acids. V was pared by 0 bases and J by 4 bases, with 9 bases of the junction left unmatched. CDR3 coding DNA: TGCGCCAGCAGCTTGGGGCTAGCGGGAGGGCCTTCCGCAGATACGCAGTATTTT. This codes for CASSLGLAGGPSADTQYF.

This chain links TRBV18 with TRBJ1-1; TRBD1 matches 7 bases. V trimming: 6 bases; J trimming: 1 base; junction bases outside the gene matches: 8. The CDR3 runs to 15 residues. CDR1 and CDR2 (germline): KGHSH, LQKENI. This chain's CDR3 is CASSLQGGWNTEAFF. The DNA for the CDR3 is TGTGCCAGCTCTCTTCAGGGGGGATGGAACACTGAAGCTTTCTTT.

This clone was detected only a few times. The rearrangement joins TRBV5-1 to TRBJ2-5; 8 bases align to TRBD1. Germline CDR1 reads SGHRS; CDR2 reads YFSETQ. Trimming removed 5 bases from V and 5 bases from J; junction bases left unmatched: 14. The CDR3 loop spans 16 amino acids. The CDR3 sequence: CASSSGQGILRETQYF. DNA of the CDR3: TGCGCCAGCAGTTCCGGACAGGGAATCCTAAGGGAGACCCAGTACTTC.

This clone was seen just once. V is TRBV30 and J is TRBJ2-7; TRBD1 agrees at 7 bases. The CDR3 is 13 amino acids. Losses at the gene ends were 7 bases for V and 4 bases for J; bases not matched to a gene: 10. Germline V lookup: CDR1 GTSNPN, CDR2 SVGIG (reference sequence). In DNA, the CDR3 is TGTGCCTTAACCCCCGGGACAGTATACGAGCAGTACTTC. This translates into CALTPGTVYEQYF.

The chain uses TRBV6-5 and TRBJ2-7; no firm D call. The CDR3 length is 11 residues. V was cut by 7 bases and J by 2 bases, with 6 bases left in between. Germline lookup yields CDR1 MNHEY and CDR2 SVGAGI. The CDR3 coding sequence is TGTGCCAGCACTAATGCCTACGAGCAGTACTTC. Translated, it gives CASTNAYEQYF.

The rearrangement links TRBV7-2 to TRBJ2-7, with 10 bases aligning to TRBD2. V lost 1 base to trimming and J lost 2 bases; unmatched junction nucleotides: 8. This CDR3 spans 17 amino acids. Germline CDR1 SGHTA, CDR2 FQGNSA. Here the CDR3 reads CASSLGPLSGGTYEQYF. DNA for the CDR3: TGTGCCAGCAGCTTAGGCCCCCTTAGCGGGGGGACCTACGAGCAGTACTTC.

J is TRBJ2-5 and V is TRBV7-9, with D perhaps TRBD2 (6 bases). The CDR3 totals 14 residues. The V gene's germline CDR1 is SEHNR and CDR2 FQNEAQ (reference sequence). V was cut by 2 bases and J by 7 bases, with 14 bases left in between. The CDR3 DNA reads as TGTGCCAGCAGCTTACCCCTAGCGCCGGGGACCCAGTACTTC. Amino acid sequence: CASSLPLAPGTQYF.

This clone was observed a handful of times. CDR3 DNA: TGCGCCAGCAGCCCACAGCGACTAGCCGGCCCCGTGCTGAGCACAGATACGCAGTATTTT. It yields the protein CASSPQRLAGPVLSTDTQYF. This chain uses TRBV23-1 with TRBJ2-3; the match to TRBD2 covers 7 bases. TRBV23-1 is an open reading frame, and its role is uncertain. The trim removed 6 bases at V and 0 bases at J, leaving 21 bases unmatched. The CDR3 totals 20 residues.

V usage is TRBV28 and J usage is TRBJ2-7; D ambiguous. The V end lost 4 bases, the J end lost 7 bases, and 23 bases lay between the germline ends. The CDR3 covers 16 residues. The V gene's germline CDR1 is MDHEN and CDR2 SYDVKM. Written as DNA, the CDR3 is TGTGCCAGCAGTTCCCCTACTACTGTATTCTACGTAGAGCAGTACTTC. Translating it yields CASSSPTTVFYVEQYF.

The chain recombines TRBV29-1 with TRBJ1-2, with 9 bases identical to TRBD1. The V segment lost 7 bases and the J segment 1 base; nucleotides outside the gene matches: 4. CDR1 and CDR2 from the germline V gene are SQVTM and ANQGSEA. This CDR3 spans 13 amino acids. As DNA, the CDR3 is TGCAGCGCAGGGGACAGGGATAACTATGGCTACACCTTC. This sequence encodes CSAGDRDNYGYTF.

V gene TRBV4-1 combines with J gene TRBJ1-3; D gene uncertain. The germline CDR1 and CDR2 sequences are MGHRA and YSYEKL. V was shortened by 0 bases and J by 0 bases, with 9 bases between the two germline ends. This CDR3 has 16 amino acids. CDR3 sequence reads: CASSQEGRPSGNTIYF. For the CDR3, the DNA is TGCGCCAGCAGCCAAGAAGGGAGACCCTCTGGAAACACCATATATTTT.

The V gene is TRBV20-1, the J gene TRBJ2-1; no clear D gene. CDR3 length: 9 residues. The germline V and J ends were trimmed by 3 bases and 15 bases, with 9 bases remaining between them. Germline CDR1 DFQATT, CDR2 SNEGSKA (reference sequence). CDR3 loop: CSASGGSFF. CDR3 coding DNA: TGCAGTGCTAGCGGCGGTTCGTTCTTC.

The chain combines TRBV18 with TRBJ2-5, with 8 bases that match TRBD2. The CDR3 covers 15 residues. Unmatched junction bases numbered 7, after V lost 5 bases and J lost 2 bases. Germline values: CDR1 KGHSH, CDR2 LQKENI. The CDR3 region has the DNA TGTGCCAGCTCATCATTAGCGGGACTACAAGAGACCCAGTACTTC. It specifies CASSSLAGLQETQYF.